The 21 T cell receptor beta chains below were found in one sample sequenced in a study of T cell responses to AZD1222 COVID-19 vaccine. The protocol was immunoSEQ multiplex PCR, while the TCRdb copy is restricted to in-frame clones and leaves out a portion. The table includes 80,000 to 90,000 clones, 90% detected once. The material was peripheral blood, obtained 28 days after the second AZD1222 dose. All receptors derive from an adult who received the AZD1222 COVID-19 vaccine.

J is TRBJ1-4 and V is TRBV2; D gene uncertain. CDR1 is SNHLY and CDR2 is FYNNEI in the germline V gene. This CDR3 region has 13 residues. The V end lost 2 bases, the J end lost 8 bases, and 9 bases lay between the germline ends. The CDR3, as DNA: TGTGCCAGCAGTGAACAGGTGGGGGAAAAACTGTTTTTT. Protein sequence: CASSEQVGEKLFF.

By share, this clone ranks as medium-sized. The V call is TRBV2, the J call TRBJ1-2; TRBD1 matches 7 bases. The CDR3 is made up of 15 amino acids. Per the germline V gene, CDR1 is SNHLY and CDR2 is FYNNEI. The J segment lost 3 bases and the V segment lost 3 bases, leaving 7 bases of the junction unmatched. The CDR3 nucleotides read TGTGCCAGCAGTGACGGGAAGGGGGCACACTATGGCTACACCTTC. It translates to CASSDGKGAHYGYTF.

The genes are TRBV24-1 and TRBJ1-2; 9 bases line up with TRBD1. With 5 bases clipped from V and 3 bases from J, the junction kept 9 bases outside the gene matches. Germline CDR1 reads KGHDR; CDR2 reads SFDVKD. The CDR3 extends over 16 amino acids. The chain's CDR3 is CATSASTGGKDYGYTF. The CDR3 coding sequence is TGTGCCACCAGTGCGTCGACAGGGGGGAAGGACTATGGCTACACCTTC.

This rearrangement joins TRBV9 to TRBJ2-3; the match to TRBD1 covers 7 bases. There are 13 residues in the CDR3. The V segment lost 1 base and the J segment 7 bases; nucleotides outside the gene matches: 3. Germline values: CDR1 SGDLS, CDR2 YYNGEE. The CDR3 protein is CASSVSGQNTQYF. The CDR3 coding sequence is TGTGCCAGCAGCGTATCGGGACAGAATACGCAGTATTTT.

The chain couples TRBV14 to TRBJ1-2, with TRBD1 as a possible D gene (5 bases). CDR1 SGHDN and CDR2 FVKESK come from the germline V gene. The CDR3 consists of 16 residues. Trimming pared 0 bases from V and 8 bases from J, leaving 19 bases between. The CDR3 DNA sequence: TGTGCCAGCAGCCAAGATTGGGGGATGGGAGGCCAAGGCTACACCTTC. Encoded protein: CASSQDWGMGGQGYTF. The full variable domain, completed using reference TRBV14 and TRBJ1-2, is EAGVTQFPSHSVIEKGQTVTLRCDPISGHDNLYWYRRVMGKEIKFLLHFVKESKQDESGMPNNRFLAERTGGTYSTLKVQPAELEDSGVYFCASSQDWGMGGQGYTFGSGTRLTVV.

The chain is built from TRBV19 and TRBJ1-2; no clear D. Trimming stripped 5 bases from V and 3 bases from J, with 10 bases between. Germline CDR1 reads LNHDA; CDR2 reads SQIVND (reference sequence). The CDR3 contains 13 residues. Here the CDR3 DNA reads TGTGCCAGTAGTCTGCGGACGGACTATGGCTACACCTTC. Translation: CASSLRTDYGYTF.

This chain links TRBV6-6 with TRBJ2-3, with D perhaps matching TRBD1 (6 bases). The ends were cut back, 3 bases at V and 3 bases at J, with 16 bases in the middle. The germline CDR1 and CDR2 sequences are MNHNY and SVGAGI (reference sequence). The CDR3 spans 16 residues. The CDR3 loop reads CASSYGWGPRTDTQYF. The DNA of the CDR3 is TGTGCCAGCAGTTATGGATGGGGGCCGAGGACAGATACGCAGTATTTT.

The chain carries TRBV5-8 and TRBJ2-3, with D possibly TRBD2 on 6 matching bases. CDR1 and CDR2 (germline): SGHTS, YDEGEE. V gave up 2 bases and J gave up 1 base, with 11 bases separating them. This CDR3 spans 15 amino acids. CDR3 DNA: TGTGCCAGCAGCTTTAATTCGGGGGGCACAGATACGCAGTATTTT. Its translation: CASSFNSGGTDTQYF.

V and J are TRBV7-6 and TRBJ2-3; D is perhaps TRBD2 (5 bases). Germline CDR1 and CDR2: SGHVS and FNYEAQ. Trimming took off 0 bases at V and 1 base at J, with 11 bases between the two ends. The CDR3 is 16 residues long. CDR3 residues: CASSLALGIGTDTQYF. CDR3 bases: TGTGCCAGCAGCTTAGCGCTCGGGATCGGCACAGATACGCAGTATTTT.

This clone was seen a handful of times. This chain joins TRBV11-2 and TRBJ1-1; D is uncertain. Trimming pared 3 bases from V and 1 base from J, leaving 6 bases between. Germline-derived CDR1 and CDR2 are SGHAT and FQNNGV. The CDR3 runs 13 residues. CDR3 amino acids: CASSFTQNTEAFF. The CDR3 DNA follows: TGTGCCAGCAGCTTTACACAGAACACTGAAGCTTTCTTT.

J is TRBJ2-4 and V is TRBV9, with D tentatively TRBD2 (6 bases). Between the trimmed V and J ends, which lost 2 bases and 1 base, there was a span of 7 bases. Germline CDR1 is SGDLS and CDR2 is YYNGEE. The CDR3 length is 14 residues. CDR3 nucleotides: TGTGCCAGCAGCGTCGGGGGTGCCAAAAACATTCAGTACTTC. Translation gives CASSVGGAKNIQYF.

The genes are TRBV6-5 and TRBJ1-1, with D tentatively TRBD1 (5 bases). In germline, CDR1 is MNHEY, CDR2 SVGAGI. V shed 0 bases and J shed 7 bases, with 9 bases lying between them. The CDR3 runs to 13 residues. Written as DNA, the CDR3 is TGTGCCAGCAGTTACTCGAAGGGGAATGAAGCTTTCTTT. Protein product: CASSYSKGNEAFF.

This clone was observed once. The genes are TRBV7-2 and TRBJ2-7; 11 positions match TRBD2. After removal of 1 base from V and 2 bases from J, the junction contained 7 bases not matched to a gene. This CDR3 region has 17 residues. Germline values: CDR1 SGHTA, CDR2 FQGNSA. The CDR3 coding sequence is TGTGCCAGCAGCTTAGAGGTTCGTAGCGGGGGGGCCTACGAGCAGTACTTC. It is translated as CASSLEVRSGGAYEQYF.

The V call is TRBV4-1, the J call TRBJ1-5; TRBD1 might be the D (6 bases). The CDR3 is made up of 16 amino acids. V dropped 4 bases and J dropped 6 bases, with 19 bases sitting between them. Germline V gene lookup returns CDR1 MGHRA and CDR2 YSYEKL. CDR3 DNA sequence: TGCGCCAGCAGCCTGCACCCAGGGGAAAGGGGTCAGCCCCAGCATTTT. Protein sequence: CASSLHPGERGQPQHF.

The chain combines TRBV28 with TRBJ1-2; maybe TRBD1 (6 bases). CDR3 size: 12 residues. Germline V gene data show CDR1 as MDHEN and CDR2 as SYDVKM. V was shortened by 6 bases and J by 8 bases, with 13 bases between the two germline ends. The CDR3 nucleotides are TGTGCCAGCAGCCCCTCAGGGGTCGGCTACACCTTC. It encodes CASSPSGVGYTF.

The gene calls are TRBV5-1 and TRBJ1-5; TRBD1 might be the D (5 bases). From germline, CDR1 is SGHRS and CDR2 YFSETQ. This CDR3 comprises 13 residues. Trimming stripped 6 bases from V and 4 bases from J, with 11 bases between. CDR3 DNA sequence: TGCGCCAGCAACGAGGGGCCAAATCAGCCCCAGCATTTT. Protein: CASNEGPNQPQHF.

This rearrangement joins TRBV7-3 to TRBJ2-3; perhaps TRBD2 as D (6 bases). The CDR3 totals 13 residues. Germline assignment: CDR1 SGHTA and CDR2 FQGTGA. The germline V and J ends were trimmed by 5 bases and 8 bases, with 14 bases remaining between them. This CDR3 reads CASSQTSRGTQYF. CDR3 coding DNA: TGTGCCAGCAGCCAGACTAGTCGGGGTACGCAGTATTTT.

This clone was counted between two and nine times. The chain couples TRBV29-1 to TRBJ2-7; D is perhaps TRBD2 (5 bases). V lost 0 bases and J 0 bases, leaving 15 bases between the germline ends. CDR3 length equals 16 residues. Germline assignment: CDR1 SQVTM and CDR2 ANQGSEA. The CDR3 is CSVEDGGGPSSYEQYF. The CDR3, as DNA: TGCAGCGTTGAAGATGGTGGAGGACCGAGCTCCTACGAGCAGTACTTC.

V is TRBV6-5 and J is TRBJ2-3; D perhaps matches TRBD1 (5 bases). The CDR3 contains 15 residues. Germline loops: CDR1 MNHEY, CDR2 SVGAGI. Trimming pared 2 bases from V and 0 bases from J, leaving 9 bases between. This chain's CDR3 is CASSYKGQSTDTQYF. For the CDR3, the DNA is TGTGCCAGCAGTTACAAAGGACAAAGCACAGATACGCAGTATTTT.

The chain couples TRBV9 to TRBJ2-2; D may correspond to TRBD1 or TRBD2 (5 bases each). Germline V lookup: CDR1 SGDLS, CDR2 YYNGEE. The length of the CDR3 is 19 residues. V was cut by 0 bases and J by 5 bases, with 23 bases left in between. The CDR3 DNA sequence: TGTGCCAGCAGCGTAGGGACTTCCTACCAGGGTTTCCCTACCGGGGAGCTGTTTTTT. Amino acid sequence: CASSVGTSYQGFPTGELFF.

This sequence joins TRBV11-3 and TRBJ2-1; D is ambiguous. In germline, CDR1 is SGHNT, CDR2 YENEEA. Trimming removed 0 bases at V and 6 bases at J, with 6 bases between. This CDR3 is 13 amino acids long. The DNA of the CDR3 is TGTGCCAGCAGCTTAGAATCGAGCAATGAGCAGTTCTTC. It encodes CASSLESSNEQFF.